This entry is about one T cell receptor (beta chain). The target antigen is unknown. The data are from a study of regulatory T cells in long-lasting Graves disease. Arm-PCR of CDR3 regions with iRepertoire HTBI primers generated TCR beta libraries. TCRdb passed the multiplex PCR reads through MiXCR, listing each CDR3 protein once. In the table there are about 470,000 distinct CDR3 sequences, about 17% of which are singletons. Study-level findings and limits: Persistent patients had more shared public clonotypes (around 2,800) than new patients (about 870).

CDR3 size: 15 residues. Germline values: CDR1 MDHEN, CDR2 SYDVKM. J was trimmed by 8 bases and V by 5 bases; bases with no gene match: 10. Time point specified: newly diagnosed GD, antithyroid drugs for less than 3 months. From PBMCs, RNA was extracted and then used to make the TCR library. The sample also formed part of further work on T cells in Graves' hyperthyroidism and ophthalmopathy.

This receptor was identified in a man in his forties with Graves disease. The chain combines TRBV28 with TRBJ1-5; 9 nucleotides line up with TRBD1. This specimen was peripheral blood mononuclear cells (PBMCs), taken at new diagnosis, from a patient treated with antithyroid drugs. CDR3 region: CASSTIQGALKPQHF. CDR3 DNA: TGTGCCAGCAGTACCATACAGGGGGCATTAAAGCCCCAGCATTTT.